The 30 T cell receptor beta chains in this list originate from one sample, sequenced in a study of OX40 agonist ivuxolimab in advanced cancers. This table comes from immunoSEQ multiplex PCR, and its TCRdb copy is limited to in-frame clones, with some not included. The sample shows tens of thousands of clones, around 90% of them seen only once. The sequencing here drew on CD4+ or CD8+ T cells sorted from blood, taken in a trial of the OX40 agonist ivuxolimab. These receptors all stem from an adult with an advanced solid tumor such as melanoma, head and neck, liver or kidney cancer.

This chain uses TRBV2 with TRBJ1-1; no clear D gene. V lost 5 bases and J lost 10, with 17 bases in between. The germline V gene has CDR1 SNHLY and CDR2 FYNNEI. This CDR3 spans 13 amino acids. CDR3 coding DNA: TGTGCCAGCAGTTCCAATGAACGCGAACGAGCTTTCTTT. This sequence encodes CASSSNERERAFF.

The chain uses TRBV11-2 and TRBJ2-5; D might be TRBD2 (6 bases). This CDR3 spans 15 amino acids. Per germline, CDR1 SGHAT and CDR2 FQNNGV. Trimming removed 5 bases at V and 1 base at J, with 14 bases between. The CDR3 nucleotides are TGTGCCAGCAGCCTCCGGGGGTACAGCCAAGAGACCCAGTACTTC. It codes for CASSLRGYSQETQYF.

CDR3 sequence: CASSQDDRDSYNEQFF. As DNA, the CDR3 is TGCGCCAGCAGCCAAGACGACAGAGACTCCTACAATGAGCAGTTCTTC. The chain employs TRBV4-1 and TRBJ2-1; D is perhaps TRBD1 (5 bases). Per the germline V gene, CDR1 is MGHRA and CDR2 is YSYEKL. The length of the CDR3 is 16 residues. Trimming took 0 bases from V and 0 from J, leaving 9 bases between them.

The chain couples TRBV15 to TRBJ1-1; D not certain. The CDR3 is 16 residues long. V was trimmed by 0 bases and J by 3 bases, leaving 14 bases between them. Germline CDR1 reads LNHNV; CDR2 reads YYDKDF (reference sequence). CDR3 in amino acids: CATSRDAGFWDTEAFF. The CDR3 nucleotides are TGTGCCACCAGCAGAGATGCGGGGTTTTGGGACACTGAAGCTTTCTTT.

The chain carries TRBV9 and TRBJ2-3; TRBD2 is a possible D gene (5 bases). CDR3 length: 15 amino acids. CDR1 and CDR2 (germline): SGDLS, YYNGEE. Trimming took off 6 bases at V and 4 bases at J, with 18 bases between the two ends. The CDR3 region is CASTRTDRLADTQYF. CDR3 nucleotides: TGTGCCAGCACCCGGACTGACCGGCTGGCAGATACGCAGTATTTT. Looking up the rest from reference TRBV9 and TRBJ2-3 gives the full variable domain: DSGVTQTPKHLITATGQRVTLRCSPRSGDLSVYWYQQSLDQGLQFLIQYYNGEERAKGNILERFSAQQFPDLHSELNLSSLELGDSALYFCASTRTDRLADTQYFGPGTRLTVL.

This clone was counted only a few times. This chain joins TRBV18 and TRBJ1-5; D is unresolved. Germline V gene lookup returns CDR1 KGHSH and CDR2 LQKENI. The V gene lost 2 bases and the J gene lost 0 bases, with 8 bases spanning the gap. This CDR3 comprises 15 residues. CDR3 nucleotides: TGTGCCAGCTCACCATCCGGGAATAGCAATCAGCCCCAGCATTTT. Amino acids: CASSPSGNSNQPQHF.

The chain links TRBV5-1 to TRBJ2-1; D might be TRBD1 (6 bases). This CDR3 has 14 amino acids. V lost 1 base and J lost 4, with 9 bases in between. Germline V gene data show CDR1 as SGHRS and CDR2 as YFSETQ. The DNA for the CDR3 is TGCGCCAGCAGCTTGCTGCAGGGGTACAATGAGCAGTTCTTC. Amino acids: CASSLLQGYNEQFF. Supplemented by reference TRBV5-1 and TRBJ2-1, the full variable domain reads KAGVTQTPRYLIKTRGQQVTLSCSPISGHRSVSWYQQTPGQGLQFLFEYFSETQRNKGNFPGRFSGRQFSNSRSEMNVSTLELGDSALYLCASSLLQGYNEQFFGPGTRLTVL.

This clone was counted between two and nine times. The chain uses TRBV18 and TRBJ2-6, with D unresolved. V was trimmed by 2 bases and J by 12 bases, leaving 11 bases between them. CDR1 is KGHSH, CDR2 LQKENI, per germline. The CDR3 contains 13 residues. The CDR3 nucleotides are TGTGCCAGCTCACCAATCACCGATAGCGTCCTGACTTTC. It yields the protein CASSPITDSVLTF.

This clone was observed a single time. J is TRBJ2-5 and V is TRBV2, with 11 bases aligning to TRBD1. J gave up 5 bases and V 3 bases, and 5 bases lay outside the gene matches. The germline V gene has CDR1 SNHLY and CDR2 FYNNEI. The CDR3 extends over 15 amino acids. In nucleotides, the CDR3 is TGTGCCAGCAGTGATCGGACAGGGGGCTCGGAGACCCAGTACTTC. Translated, it gives CASSDRTGGSETQYF.

The chain combines TRBV28 with TRBJ2-7; a weak D match, TRBD1 (7 bases). This CDR3 has 14 residues. Trimming stripped 4 bases from V and 4 bases from J, with 14 bases between. The germline CDR1 and CDR2 sequences are MDHEN and SYDVKM. The CDR3 reads CASSSPGGGYEQYF. The CDR3 bases are TGTGCCAGCAGTTCCCCAGGGGGAGGTTACGAGCAGTACTTC.

J is TRBJ2-3 and V is TRBV2, with 7 nucleotides matching TRBD2. Trimming took 11 bases from V and 1 from J; bases not matched to a gene: 3. Germline CDR1 SNHLY, CDR2 FYNNEI. The CDR3 has 12 amino acids. The chain's CDR3 is CASGLGTDTQYF. The CDR3 DNA sequence: TGTGCCTCCGGACTAGGCACAGATACGCAGTATTTT.

The V gene is TRBV9, the J gene TRBJ2-2; tentatively, D is TRBD1 or TRBD2 (5 bases each). This CDR3 is built from 16 residues. CDR1 SGDLS and CDR2 YYNGEE come from the germline V gene. Trimming took off 3 bases at V and 4 bases at J, with 16 bases between the two ends. The CDR3 bases are TGTGCCAGCAGCGCCCATTTCGAGAGGGGCACCGGGGAGCTGTTTTTT. This encodes CASSAHFERGTGELFF.

The chain links TRBV18 to TRBJ2-7, with 7 bases matching TRBD1. The CDR3 has 13 residues. CDR1 KGHSH and CDR2 LQKENI come from the germline V gene. J was trimmed by 3 bases and V by 2 bases; bases with no gene match: 1. The CDR3 DNA is TGTGCCAGCTCACCAGGGACAGACTACGAGCAGTACGTC. Its protein is CASSPGTDYEQYV.

The J gene is TRBJ1-1, the V gene TRBV15, with unresolved D. The V and J ends lost 0 bases and 6 bases respectively, with 11 bases between them. The CDR3 loop spans 14 amino acids. Germline-derived CDR1 and CDR2 are LNHNV and YYDKDF (reference sequence). The CDR3 reads CATSRDTASSEAFF. DNA of the CDR3: TGTGCCACCAGCAGAGATACGGCCTCTTCTGAAGCTTTCTTT.

This clone was recorded once. V is TRBV11-2 and J is TRBJ2-3; D unresolved. V lost 3 bases and J 1 base, leaving 8 bases between the germline ends. Germline-derived CDR1 and CDR2 are SGHAT and FQNNGV. The CDR3 length is 14 residues. The CDR3 DNA reads TGTGCCAGCAGCTTCCTATTCGGCACAGATACGCAGTATTTT. Its protein is CASSFLFGTDTQYF. Based on the CDR3 plus reference TRBV11-2 and TRBJ2-3, the full variable domain is EAGVAQSPRYKIIEKRQSVAFWCNPISGHATLYWYQQILGQGPKLLIQFQNNGVVDDSQLPKDRFSAERLKGVDSTLKIQPAKLEDSAVYLCASSFLFGTDTQYFGPGTRLTVL.

The rearrangement joins TRBV9 to TRBJ1-5; D remains ambiguous. There are 15 residues in the CDR3. The germline CDR1 and CDR2 sequences are SGDLS and YYNGEE. Trimming took off 3 bases at V and 3 bases at J, with 13 bases between the two ends. In nucleotides, the CDR3 is TGTGCCAGCAGCGATGGACGGCACCCCAATCAGCCCCAGCATTTT. As protein: CASSDGRHPNQPQHF.

The chain joins TRBV5-6 to TRBJ2-7; D unclear. Trimming shortened V by 2 bases and J by 0 bases, and 12 bases separated the two germline ends. The CDR3 spans 15 residues. Germline CDR1 reads SGHDT; CDR2 reads YYEEEE. The CDR3 DNA sequence: TGTGCCAGCAGCTTCCGTTCGGCCAGCTCCTACGAGCAGTACGTC. Its protein is CASSFRSASSYEQYV.

V gene TRBV15 combines with J gene TRBJ2-1; 8 bases line up with TRBD2. V shed 4 bases and J 4 bases; nucleotides not matched to a gene: 3. Germline CDR1 LNHNV, CDR2 YYDKDF (reference sequence). CDR3 length: 14 amino acids. The CDR3 loop reads CATSTGGAYNEQFF. Written as DNA, the CDR3 is TGTGCCACCAGCACCGGGGGGGCTTACAATGAGCAGTTCTTC.

The V call is TRBV11-3, the J call TRBJ2-2, with unresolved D. The V end lost 1 base, the J end lost 3 bases, and 9 bases lay between the germline ends. Per the germline V gene, CDR1 is SGHNT and CDR2 is YENEEA. The CDR3 runs 15 residues. The CDR3 region is CASSLGQPHTGELFF. The CDR3 DNA reads as TGTGCCAGCAGCTTAGGACAACCTCACACCGGGGAGCTGTTTTTT.

The chain joins TRBV28 to TRBJ1-2, with D uncertain. V was shortened by 3 bases and J by 3 bases, with 8 bases between the two germline ends. The CDR3 loop spans 13 amino acids. The germline CDR1 and CDR2 sequences are MDHEN and SYDVKM. The CDR3 DNA follows: TGTGCCAGCAGTTTTGGGAAGTACTATGGCTACACCTTC. It yields the protein CASSFGKYYGYTF.

The rearrangement uses TRBV18 and TRBJ1-4; D gene uncertain. The CDR3 consists of 13 residues. Trimming left V 2 bases short and J 6 bases short, with 7 bases between. The germline CDR1 and CDR2 sequences are KGHSH and LQKENI. This CDR3 is CASSPGRDEKLFF. CDR3 bases: TGTGCCAGCTCACCAGGGCGGGATGAAAAACTGTTTTTT.

This clone appeared a few times. This chain uses TRBV28 with TRBJ1-1; no clear D gene. The CDR3 runs 13 residues. V lost 2 bases, J lost 8 bases, and 12 bases lay in between. In germline, CDR1 is MDHEN, CDR2 SYDVKM. The CDR3 bases are TGTGCCAGCAGTTTAGAGGTCTTGACGGAAGCTTTCTTT. Protein: CASSLEVLTEAFF.

V is TRBV28 and J is TRBJ1-3; D gene ambiguous. The CDR3 sequence is 12 residues long. The V gene's germline CDR1 is MDHEN and CDR2 SYDVKM. V was pared by 11 bases and J by 10 bases, with 18 bases between. CDR3 in DNA: TGTGCCCATGCTGAAAGACGAGGTACCATATATTTT. Protein product: CAHAERRGTIYF.

The V gene is TRBV2, the J gene TRBJ2-3, with 12 positions matching TRBD2. Germline trimming cut 7 bases from V and 5 bases from J; bases unmatched to any gene: 4. Germline CDR1 reads SNHLY; CDR2 reads FYNNEI. This CDR3 contains 14 residues. This CDR3 is CASTGTSGRDTQYF. CDR3 bases: TGTGCCAGCACCGGGACTAGCGGGCGAGATACGCAGTATTTT.

This clone was seen once. The chain joins TRBV5-6 to TRBJ2-4; the D gene could be TRBD1 or TRBD2 (5 bases each). Trimming cost V 0 bases and J 3 bases, with 7 bases left between them. From germline, CDR1 is SGHDT and CDR2 YYEEEE. This CDR3 is built from 14 residues. The DNA for the CDR3 is TGTGCCAGCAGCTTGGGGGACGGCAAAAACATTCAGTACTTC. Protein sequence: CASSLGDGKNIQYF.

The rearrangement links TRBV5-1 to TRBJ2-5, with TRBD2 matching over 9 bases. Unmatched junction bases numbered 11, after V lost 6 bases and J lost 5 bases. Looked up from germline, CDR1 is SGHRS and CDR2 is YFSETQ. CDR3 length equals 15 residues. The CDR3 spells CASTNQAGGTETQYF. The CDR3, as DNA: TGCGCCAGCACGAACCAAGCGGGGGGTACGGAGACCCAGTACTTC. Full variable domain (rest looked up from reference TRBV5-1 and TRBJ2-5): KAGVTQTPRYLIKTRGQQVTLSCSPISGHRSVSWYQQTPGQGLQFLFEYFSETQRNKGNFPGRFSGRQFSNSRSEMNVSTLELGDSALYLCASTNQAGGTETQYFGPGTRLLVL.

The gene calls are TRBV10-1 and TRBJ1-1; 8 bases line up with TRBD1. Germline V gene data show CDR1 as WNHNN and CDR2 as SYGVQD (reference sequence). The CDR3 runs 13 residues. Losses at the gene ends were 3 bases for V and 10 bases for J; bases not matched to a gene: 7. The CDR3 protein is CASSDLGQGGAFF. The DNA for the CDR3 is TGCGCCAGCAGTGACCTTGGACAGGGTGGAGCTTTCTTT.

The V call is TRBV19, the J call TRBJ1-5, with D possibly matching TRBD1 (5 bases). Germline assignment: CDR1 LNHDA and CDR2 SQIVND (reference sequence). The CDR3 consists of 16 residues. Deletions cut 3 bases from V and 6 bases from J, with 18 bases between. The chain's CDR3 is CASSMRSGGGGQPQHF. The CDR3 DNA reads TGTGCCAGTAGTATGAGGTCTGGGGGTGGAGGTCAGCCCCAGCATTTT.

The V and J genes are TRBV28 and TRBJ1-2, with no clear D. Trimming removed 2 bases from V and 6 bases from J, with 4 bases in between. Germline V gives CDR1 MDHEN, CDR2 SYDVKM. The CDR3 has 11 residues. Here the CDR3 DNA reads TGTGCCAGCAGTTTAAACGATGGCTACACCTTC. As protein: CASSLNDGYTF.

The chain combines TRBV28 with TRBJ1-5; D is unclear. The CDR3 sequence is 13 residues long. Trimming cost V 2 bases and J 6 bases, with 8 bases left between them. Germline values: CDR1 MDHEN, CDR2 SYDVKM. The CDR3 nucleotides are TGTGCCAGCAGTTTAGGGCACAGTCAGCCCCAGCATTTT. It is translated as CASSLGHSQPQHF.